The T cell receptor beta chain under discussion was sequenced for a study of graft-versus-host responses after intestinal transplantation. Sorted after the reaction were proliferating CFSE-low CD3+CD4+ and CD3+CD8+ responders. This clone qualifies as medium-sized (0.01 to 0.1%). Libraries were prepared by immunoSEQ multiplex PCR; TCRdb keeps only in-frame clonotypes and omits some of them. The sample has about 8,200 clones, around 30% seen once. The V and J ends lost 2 bases and 4 bases, in that order; junction bases with no gene match: 7. Per the germline V gene, CDR1 is MNHNY and CDR2 is SVGAGI (reference sequence). There are 15 residues in the CDR3.

This receptor was taken from a human patient who received an intestinal transplant. The rearrangement uses TRBV6-6 and TRBJ1-1; 7 bases map to TRBD1. Sequencing used alloreactive CD4+ T cells from a mixed lymphocyte reaction culture, obtained before intestinal transplant. Subset: CFSE-low proliferating T cells sorted from roughly six-day pre-transplant mixed lymphocyte reaction (GvH or HvG direction). Here the CDR3 DNA reads TGTGCCAGCAGTTACCTGGGACAGAGTTCCACTGAAGCTTTCTTT. Protein product: CASSYLGQSSTEAFF.